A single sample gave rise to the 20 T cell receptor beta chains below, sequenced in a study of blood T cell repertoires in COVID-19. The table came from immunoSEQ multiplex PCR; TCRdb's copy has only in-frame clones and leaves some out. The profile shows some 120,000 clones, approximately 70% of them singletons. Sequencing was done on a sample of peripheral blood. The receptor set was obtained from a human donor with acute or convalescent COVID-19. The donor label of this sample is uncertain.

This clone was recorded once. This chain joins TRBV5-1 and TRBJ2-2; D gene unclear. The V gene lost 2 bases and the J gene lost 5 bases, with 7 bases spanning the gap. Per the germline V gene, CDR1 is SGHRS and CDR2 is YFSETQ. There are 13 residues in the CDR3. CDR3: CASSLWQTGELFF. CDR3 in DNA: TGCGCCAGCAGCTTATGGCAGACCGGGGAGCTGTTTTTT. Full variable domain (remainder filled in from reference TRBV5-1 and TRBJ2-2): KAGVTQTPRYLIKTRGQQVTLSCSPISGHRSVSWYQQTPGQGLQFLFEYFSETQRNKGNFPGRFSGRQFSNSRSEMNVSTLELGDSALYLCASSLWQTGELFFGEGSRLTVL.

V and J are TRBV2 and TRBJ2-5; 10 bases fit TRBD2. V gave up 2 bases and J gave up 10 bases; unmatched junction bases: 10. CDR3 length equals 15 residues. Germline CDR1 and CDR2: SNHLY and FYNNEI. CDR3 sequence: CASSEQSSGGRSQYF. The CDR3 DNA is TGTGCCAGCAGTGAACAGTCTAGCGGGGGCAGGAGCCAGTACTTC.

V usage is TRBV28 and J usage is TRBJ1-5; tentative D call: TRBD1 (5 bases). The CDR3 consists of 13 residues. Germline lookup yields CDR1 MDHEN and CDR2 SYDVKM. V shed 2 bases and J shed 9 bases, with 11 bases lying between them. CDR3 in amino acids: CASSLGAHRPQHF. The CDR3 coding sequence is TGTGCCAGCAGTTTAGGGGCCCACAGGCCCCAGCATTTT.

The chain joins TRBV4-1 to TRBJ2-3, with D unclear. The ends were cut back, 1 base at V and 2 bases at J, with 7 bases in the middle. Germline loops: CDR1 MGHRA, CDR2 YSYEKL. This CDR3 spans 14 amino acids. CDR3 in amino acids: CASSQVSFTDTQYF. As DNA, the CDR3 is TGCGCCAGCAGCCAAGTGTCGTTCACAGATACGCAGTATTTT.

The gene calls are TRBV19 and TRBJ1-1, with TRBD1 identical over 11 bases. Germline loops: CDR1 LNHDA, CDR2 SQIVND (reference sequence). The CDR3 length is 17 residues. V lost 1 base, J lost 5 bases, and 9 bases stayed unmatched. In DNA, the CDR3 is TGTGCCAGTAGTATAGTTCCCAGGACAGGGGGCCGGACTGAAGCTTTCTTT. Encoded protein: CASSIVPRTGGRTEAFF.

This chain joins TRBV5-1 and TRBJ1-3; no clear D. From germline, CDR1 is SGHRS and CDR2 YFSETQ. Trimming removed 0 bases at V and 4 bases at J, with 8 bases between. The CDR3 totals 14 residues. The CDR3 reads CASSLGGAGNTIYF. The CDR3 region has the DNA TGCGCCAGCAGCTTGGGAGGCGCAGGAAACACCATATATTTT.

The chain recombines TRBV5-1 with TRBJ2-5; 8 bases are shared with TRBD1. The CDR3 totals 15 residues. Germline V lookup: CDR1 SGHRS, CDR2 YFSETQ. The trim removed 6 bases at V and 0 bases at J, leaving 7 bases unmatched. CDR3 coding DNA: TGCGCCAGCAACCGACAGGGGAGGTACCAAGAGACCCAGTACTTC. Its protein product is CASNRQGRYQETQYF.

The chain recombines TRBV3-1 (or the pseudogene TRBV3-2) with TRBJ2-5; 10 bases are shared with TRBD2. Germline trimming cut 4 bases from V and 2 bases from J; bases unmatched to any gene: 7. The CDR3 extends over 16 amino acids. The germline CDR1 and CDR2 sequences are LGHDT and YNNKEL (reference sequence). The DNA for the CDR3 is TGTGCCAGCAGCCTCCTCGAGCGGGGGGGTCAAGAGACCCAGTACTTC. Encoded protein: CASSLLERGGQETQYF.

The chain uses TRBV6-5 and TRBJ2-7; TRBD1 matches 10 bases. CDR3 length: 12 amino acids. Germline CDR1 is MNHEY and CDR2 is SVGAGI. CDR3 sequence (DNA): TGTGCAGGACAGGGGGTTGTGGGCGAGCAGTACTTC. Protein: CAGQGVVGEQYF.

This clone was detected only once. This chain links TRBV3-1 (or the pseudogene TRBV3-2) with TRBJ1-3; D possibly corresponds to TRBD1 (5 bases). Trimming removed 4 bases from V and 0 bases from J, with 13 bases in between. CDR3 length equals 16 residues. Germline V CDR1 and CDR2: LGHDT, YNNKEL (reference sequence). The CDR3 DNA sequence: TGTGCCAGCAGCCCTACCTCAGGGAACTCTGGAAACACCATATATTTT. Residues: CASSPTSGNSGNTIYF.

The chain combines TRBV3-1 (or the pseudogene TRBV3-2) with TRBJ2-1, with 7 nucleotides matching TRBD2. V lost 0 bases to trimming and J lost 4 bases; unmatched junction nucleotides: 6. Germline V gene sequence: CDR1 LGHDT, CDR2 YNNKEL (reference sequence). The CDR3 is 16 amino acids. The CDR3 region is CASSQDTGGAYNEQFF. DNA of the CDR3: TGTGCCAGCAGCCAAGATACGGGGGGAGCTTACAATGAGCAGTTCTTC.

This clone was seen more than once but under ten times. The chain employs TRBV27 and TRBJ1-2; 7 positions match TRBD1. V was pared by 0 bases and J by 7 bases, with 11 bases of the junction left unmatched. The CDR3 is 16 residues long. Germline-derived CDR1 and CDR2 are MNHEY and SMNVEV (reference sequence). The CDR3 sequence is CASSLSRGRGTGGYTF. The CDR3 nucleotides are TGTGCCAGCAGTTTATCGCGAGGCAGGGGGACGGGTGGCTACACCTTC.

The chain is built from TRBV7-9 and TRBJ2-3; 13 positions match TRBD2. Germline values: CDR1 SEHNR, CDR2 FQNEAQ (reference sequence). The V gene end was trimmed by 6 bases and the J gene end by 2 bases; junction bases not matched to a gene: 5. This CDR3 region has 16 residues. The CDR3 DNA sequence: TGTGCCAGCAGTCTGACTAGCGGGGGGTACACAGATACGCAGTATTTT. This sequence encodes CASSLTSGGYTDTQYF.

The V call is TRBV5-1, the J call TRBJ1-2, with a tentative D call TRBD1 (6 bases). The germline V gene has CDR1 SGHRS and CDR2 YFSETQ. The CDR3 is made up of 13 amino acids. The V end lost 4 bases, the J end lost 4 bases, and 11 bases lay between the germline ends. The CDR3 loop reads CASSVDSLYGYTF. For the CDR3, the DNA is TGCGCCAGCAGCGTGGACAGTCTCTATGGCTACACCTTC.

For the CDR3, the DNA is TGCGCCAGCAGCCAAGGAGAACCCGGGACAGGACCTAGGTATACGCAGTATTTT. Translating gives CASSQGEPGTGPRYTQYF. The V call is TRBV4-1, the J call TRBJ2-3, with 8 bases that match TRBD1. After removal of 1 base from V and 7 bases from J, the junction contained 16 bases not matched to a gene. The CDR3 runs to 18 residues. Germline CDR1 reads MGHRA; CDR2 reads YSYEKL.

CDR3 loop: CASSREASSYNEQFF. Written as DNA, the CDR3 is TGCGCCAGCAGCCGAGAGGCCAGCTCCTACAATGAGCAGTTCTTC. J is TRBJ2-1 and V is TRBV4-1, with D uncertain. The germline CDR1 and CDR2 sequences are MGHRA and YSYEKL. CDR3 length: 15 amino acids. V was pared by 4 bases and J by 0 bases, with 10 bases between.

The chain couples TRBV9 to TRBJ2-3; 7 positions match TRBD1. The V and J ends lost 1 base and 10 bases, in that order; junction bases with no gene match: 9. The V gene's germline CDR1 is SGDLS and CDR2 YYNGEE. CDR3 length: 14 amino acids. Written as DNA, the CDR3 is TGTGCCAGCAGCGTACTAACAGGGGAAGCGGCGCAGTATTTT. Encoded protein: CASSVLTGEAAQYF.

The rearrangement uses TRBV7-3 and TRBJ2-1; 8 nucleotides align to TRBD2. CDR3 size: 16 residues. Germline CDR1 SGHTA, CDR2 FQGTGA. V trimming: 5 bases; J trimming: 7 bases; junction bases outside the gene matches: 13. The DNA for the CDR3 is TGTGCCAGCAGCCCCCGGGGGCGGGGGGCCGGGAATGAGCAGTTCTTC. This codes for CASSPRGRGAGNEQFF.

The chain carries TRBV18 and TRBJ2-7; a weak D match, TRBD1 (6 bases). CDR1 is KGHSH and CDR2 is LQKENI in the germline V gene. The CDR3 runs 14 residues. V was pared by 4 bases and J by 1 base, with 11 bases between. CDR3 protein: CASSRETGSYEQYF. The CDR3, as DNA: TGTGCCAGCTCACGAGAGACAGGTTCCTACGAGCAGTACTTC.

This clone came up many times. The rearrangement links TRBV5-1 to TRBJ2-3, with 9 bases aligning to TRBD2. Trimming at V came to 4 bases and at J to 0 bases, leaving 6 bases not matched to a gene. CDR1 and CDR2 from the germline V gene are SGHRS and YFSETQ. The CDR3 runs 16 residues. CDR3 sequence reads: CASSLGTSPSTDTQYF. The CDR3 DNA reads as TGCGCCAGCAGCCTAGGGACTAGCCCTAGCACAGATACGCAGTATTTT.